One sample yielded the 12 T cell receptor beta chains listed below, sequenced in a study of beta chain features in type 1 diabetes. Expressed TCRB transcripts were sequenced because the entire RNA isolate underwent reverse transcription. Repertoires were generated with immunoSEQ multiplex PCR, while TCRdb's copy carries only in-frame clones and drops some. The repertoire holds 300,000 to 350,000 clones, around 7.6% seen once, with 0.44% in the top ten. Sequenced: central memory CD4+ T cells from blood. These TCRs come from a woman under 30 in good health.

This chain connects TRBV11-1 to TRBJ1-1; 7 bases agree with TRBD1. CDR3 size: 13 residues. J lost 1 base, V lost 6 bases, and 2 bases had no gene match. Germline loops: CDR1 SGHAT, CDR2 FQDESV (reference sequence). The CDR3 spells CASRGQPNTEAFF. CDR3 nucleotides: TGTGCCAGCAGGGGACAGCCGAACACTGAAGCTTTCTTT.

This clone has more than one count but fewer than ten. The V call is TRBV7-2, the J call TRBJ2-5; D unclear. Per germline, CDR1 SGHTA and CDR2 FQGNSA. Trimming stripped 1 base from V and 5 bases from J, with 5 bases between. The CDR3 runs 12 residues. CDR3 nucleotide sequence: TGTGCCAGCAGCTTAGGAATCGAGACCCAGTACTTC. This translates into CASSLGIETQYF.

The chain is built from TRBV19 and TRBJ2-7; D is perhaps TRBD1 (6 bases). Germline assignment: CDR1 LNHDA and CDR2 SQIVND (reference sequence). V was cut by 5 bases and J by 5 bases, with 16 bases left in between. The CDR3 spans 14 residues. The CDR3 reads CASSRAGARNEQYF. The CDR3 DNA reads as TGTGCCAGTAGTCGGGCAGGGGCGAGGAACGAGCAGTACTTC.

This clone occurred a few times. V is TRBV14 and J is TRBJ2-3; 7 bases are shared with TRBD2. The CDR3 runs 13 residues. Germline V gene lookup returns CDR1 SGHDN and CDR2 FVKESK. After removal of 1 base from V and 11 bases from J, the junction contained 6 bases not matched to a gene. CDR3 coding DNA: TGTGCCAGCAGCCAAGCTTCGCGGGAGAAGCAGTATTTT. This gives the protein CASSQASREKQYF.

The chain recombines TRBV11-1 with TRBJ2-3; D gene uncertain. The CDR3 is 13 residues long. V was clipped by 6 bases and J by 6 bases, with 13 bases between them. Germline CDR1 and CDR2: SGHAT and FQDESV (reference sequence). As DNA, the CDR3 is TGTGCCAGCAGGGCCCGATCCCCTGATACGCAGTATTTT. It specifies CASRARSPDTQYF.

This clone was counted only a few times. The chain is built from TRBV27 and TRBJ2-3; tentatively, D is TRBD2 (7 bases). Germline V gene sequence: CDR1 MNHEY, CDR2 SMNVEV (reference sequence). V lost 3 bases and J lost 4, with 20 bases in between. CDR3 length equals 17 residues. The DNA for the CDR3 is TGTGCCAGCAGTTTTCAGTGGGACTACGGGGGCGCAGATACGCAGTATTTT. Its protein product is CASSFQWDYGGADTQYF.

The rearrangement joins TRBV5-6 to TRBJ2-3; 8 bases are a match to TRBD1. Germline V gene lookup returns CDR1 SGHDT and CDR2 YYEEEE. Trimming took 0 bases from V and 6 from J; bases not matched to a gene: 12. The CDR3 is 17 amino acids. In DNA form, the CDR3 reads TGTGCCAGCAGCTTGGGCGGCAGGGGGCTAGCTGGGGATACGCAGTATTTT. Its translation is CASSLGGRGLAGDTQYF.

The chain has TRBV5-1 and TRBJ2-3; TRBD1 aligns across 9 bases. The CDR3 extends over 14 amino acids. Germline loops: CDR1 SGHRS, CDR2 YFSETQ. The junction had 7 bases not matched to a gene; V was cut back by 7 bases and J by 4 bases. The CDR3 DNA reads TGCGCCAGCCAGACAGGGGGGTTGGCAGATACGCAGTATTTT. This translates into CASQTGGLADTQYF.

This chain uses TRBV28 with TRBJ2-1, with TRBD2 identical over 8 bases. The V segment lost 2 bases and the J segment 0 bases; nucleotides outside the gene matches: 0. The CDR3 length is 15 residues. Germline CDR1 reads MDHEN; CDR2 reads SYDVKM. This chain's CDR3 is CASSLGTSSYNEQFF. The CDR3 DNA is TGTGCCAGCAGTTTAGGGACTAGCTCCTACAATGAGCAGTTCTTC.

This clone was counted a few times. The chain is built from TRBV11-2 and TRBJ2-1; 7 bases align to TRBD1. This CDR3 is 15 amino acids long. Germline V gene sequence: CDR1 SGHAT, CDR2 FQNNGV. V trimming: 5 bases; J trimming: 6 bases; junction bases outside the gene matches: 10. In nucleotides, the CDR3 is TGTGCCAGCAGCCCTCCGGGACAGAGATTCAATGAGCAGTTCTTC. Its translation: CASSPPGQRFNEQFF.

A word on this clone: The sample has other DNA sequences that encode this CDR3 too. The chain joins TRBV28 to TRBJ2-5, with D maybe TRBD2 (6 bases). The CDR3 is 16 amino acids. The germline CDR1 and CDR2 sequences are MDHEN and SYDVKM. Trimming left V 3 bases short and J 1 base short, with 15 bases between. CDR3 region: CASSLGSGTTQETQYF. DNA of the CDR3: TGTGCCAGCAGTTTGGGTAGCGGAACTACCCAAGAGACCCAGTACTTC. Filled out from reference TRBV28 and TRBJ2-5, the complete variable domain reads DVKVTQSSRYLVKRTGEKVFLECVQDMDHENMFWYRQDPGLGLRLIYFSYDVKMKEKGDIPEGYSVSREKKERFSLILESASTNQTSMYLCASSLGSGTTQETQYFGPGTRLLVL.

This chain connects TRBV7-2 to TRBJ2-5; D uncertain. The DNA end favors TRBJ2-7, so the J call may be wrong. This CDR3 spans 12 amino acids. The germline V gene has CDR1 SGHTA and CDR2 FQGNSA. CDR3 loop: CASSQSSYEQYF. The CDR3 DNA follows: TGTGCCAGCAGCCAGTCCTCCTACGAGCAGTACTTC.